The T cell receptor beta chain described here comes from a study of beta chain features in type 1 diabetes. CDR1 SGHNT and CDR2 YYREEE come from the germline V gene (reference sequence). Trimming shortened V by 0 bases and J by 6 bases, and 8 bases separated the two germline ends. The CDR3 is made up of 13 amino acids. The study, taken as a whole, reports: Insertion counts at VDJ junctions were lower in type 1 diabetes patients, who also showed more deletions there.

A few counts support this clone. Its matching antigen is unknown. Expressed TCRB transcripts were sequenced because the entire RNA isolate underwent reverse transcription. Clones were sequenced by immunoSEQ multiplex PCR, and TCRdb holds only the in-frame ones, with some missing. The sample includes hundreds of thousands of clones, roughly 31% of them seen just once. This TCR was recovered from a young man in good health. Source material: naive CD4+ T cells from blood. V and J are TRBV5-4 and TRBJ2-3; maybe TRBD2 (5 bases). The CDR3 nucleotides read TGTGCCAGCAGCTTGGCCGGAGGCGATACGCAGTATTTT. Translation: CASSLAGGDTQYF.